This TCR beta chain was sequenced for a study of T cells in Graves' hyperthyroidism and ophthalmopathy. Whole-study results and caveats: The model identified upcoming ophthalmopathy a median about six months ahead of onset. Peripheral blood also featured most of the thyroid clonotypes expanded above 0.001.

Graves' hyperthyroidism was deemed stable absent ophthalmopathy progression within 18 months. Diagnosis of hyperthyroidism was new in patients aged 18 to 65, and its duration was under 2 months. TCR beta CDR3 region amplification was performed from RNA transcripts. Initially, a first-round RT-PCR of the TCR CDR3 employed the HTBI primer set. In TCRdb, the multiplex PCR reads were re-called with MiXCR into one record per CDR3 protein. This table has around 97,000 distinct CDR3 sequences, less than 55% appearing once. This clonotype occurred many times. What it binds is unknown. With 7 bases removed from V and 0 bases from J, the gap between germline ends came to 15 bases. The CDR3 is made up of 16 amino acids.

This TCR came from a man aged 40-49 years with Graves' hyperthyroidism. The chain carries TRBV12-3 or TRBV12-4 and TRBJ2-2; D gene unclear. The sequencing sample was made of blood. CDR3: CASTSWGPANTGELFF. CDR3 in DNA: TGTGCCAGCACCTCCTGGGGTCCCGCGAACACCGGGGAGCTGTTTTTT.